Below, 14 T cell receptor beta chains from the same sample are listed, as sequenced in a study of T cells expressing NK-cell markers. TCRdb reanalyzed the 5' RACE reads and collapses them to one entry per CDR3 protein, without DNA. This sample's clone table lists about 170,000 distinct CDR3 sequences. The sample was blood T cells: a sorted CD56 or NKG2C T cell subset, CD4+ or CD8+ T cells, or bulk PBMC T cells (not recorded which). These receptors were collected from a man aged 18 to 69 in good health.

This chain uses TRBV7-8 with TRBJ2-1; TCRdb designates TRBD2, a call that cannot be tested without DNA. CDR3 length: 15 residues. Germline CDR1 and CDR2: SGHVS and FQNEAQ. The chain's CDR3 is CASSQKRGAYNEQFF. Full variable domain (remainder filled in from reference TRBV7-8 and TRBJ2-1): GAGVSQSPRYKVAKRGQDVALRCDPISGHVSLFWYQQALGQGPEFLTYFQNEAQLDKSGLPSDRFFAERPEGSVSTLKIQRTQQEDSAVYLCASSQKRGAYNEQFFGPGTRLTVL.

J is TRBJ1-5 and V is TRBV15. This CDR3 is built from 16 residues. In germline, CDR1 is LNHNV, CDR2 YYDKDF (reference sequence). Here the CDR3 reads CATSREDSGLNQPQHF.

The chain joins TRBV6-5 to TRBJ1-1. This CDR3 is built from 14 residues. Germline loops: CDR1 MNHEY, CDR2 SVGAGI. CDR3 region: CASSYSREFTEAFF.

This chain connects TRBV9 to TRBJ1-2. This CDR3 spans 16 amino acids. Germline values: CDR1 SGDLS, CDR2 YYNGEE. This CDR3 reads CASSASTPGSNYGYTF.

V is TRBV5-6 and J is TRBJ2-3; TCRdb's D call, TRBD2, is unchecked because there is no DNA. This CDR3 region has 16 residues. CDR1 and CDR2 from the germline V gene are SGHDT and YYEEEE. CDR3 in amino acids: CASSLAAGGGTDTQYF.

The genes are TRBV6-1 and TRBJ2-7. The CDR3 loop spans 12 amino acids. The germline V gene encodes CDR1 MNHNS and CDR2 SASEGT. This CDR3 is CATHSVVYEQYF.

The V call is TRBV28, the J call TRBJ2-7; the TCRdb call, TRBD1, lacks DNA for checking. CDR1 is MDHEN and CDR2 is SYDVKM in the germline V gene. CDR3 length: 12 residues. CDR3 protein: CASSFFRGEQYF.

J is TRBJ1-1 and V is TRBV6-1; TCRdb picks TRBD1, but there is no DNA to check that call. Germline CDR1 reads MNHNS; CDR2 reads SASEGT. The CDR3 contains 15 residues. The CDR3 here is CASGITGVSDTEAFF.

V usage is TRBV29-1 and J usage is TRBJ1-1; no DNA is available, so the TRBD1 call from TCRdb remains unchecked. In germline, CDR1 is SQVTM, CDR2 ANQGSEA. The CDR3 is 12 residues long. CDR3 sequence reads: CSGGTGNYEAFF.

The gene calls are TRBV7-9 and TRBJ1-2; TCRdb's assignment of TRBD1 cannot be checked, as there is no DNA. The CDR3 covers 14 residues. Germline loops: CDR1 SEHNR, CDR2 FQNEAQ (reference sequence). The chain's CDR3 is CASSHGQSNYGYTF.

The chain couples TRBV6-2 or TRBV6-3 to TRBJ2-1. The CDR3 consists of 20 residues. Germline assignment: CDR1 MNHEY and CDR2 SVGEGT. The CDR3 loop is CASSYWGYLVSGSSYNEQFF.

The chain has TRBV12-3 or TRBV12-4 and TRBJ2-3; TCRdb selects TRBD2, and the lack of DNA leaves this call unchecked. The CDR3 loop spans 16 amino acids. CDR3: CASSEVAGGVTDTQYF.

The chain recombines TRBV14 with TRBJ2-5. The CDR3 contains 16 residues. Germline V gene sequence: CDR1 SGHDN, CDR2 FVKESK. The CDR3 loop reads CASSQDLRGYQETQYF. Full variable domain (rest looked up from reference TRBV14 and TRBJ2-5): EAGVTQFPSHSVIEKGQTVTLRCDPISGHDNLYWYRRVMGKEIKFLLHFVKESKQDESGMPNNRFLAERTGGTYSTLKVQPAELEDSGVYFCASSQDLRGYQETQYFGPGTRLLVL.

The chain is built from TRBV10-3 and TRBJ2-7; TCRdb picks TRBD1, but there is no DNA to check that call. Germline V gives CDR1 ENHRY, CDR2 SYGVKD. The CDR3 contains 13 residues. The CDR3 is CAISINGGGEEYF.